This T cell receptor (beta chain) is drawn from a study of CD8 T cells in Susac syndrome. Trimming took off 5 bases at V and 1 base at J, with 14 bases between the two ends. This CDR3 spans 16 amino acids. Random hexamers were used to reverse transcribe the RNA input (about 0.5 to 1 ug). One entry per CDR3 protein results from TCRdb running MiXCR on the immunoSEQ multiplex PCR reads. The data show approximately 150,000 distinct CDR3 sequences, 94% seen once. This TCR derives from a human donor in good health. The rearrangement uses TRBV12-3 or TRBV12-4 and TRBJ2-2; D is perhaps TRBD1 (6 bases). Sequencing was performed on CD4+ T cells from PBMCs. CDR3 sequence: CASSDQGPMNTGELFF. CDR3 nucleotides: TGTGCCAGCAGTGACCAGGGGCCCATGAACACCGGGGAGCTGTTTTTT.